Sequencing of this TCR beta chain was carried out in a study of blood T cells in healthy people across ages (dated by TCRdb to about 2015). About the full investigation: In model experiments, template switching captured roughly one uniquely barcoded TCR beta cDNA molecule for every two T cells. Age-related changes in TCR beta repertoire diversity were measured in the study by deep sequencing normalized with unique cDNA molecular identifiers. The donors were split into four age groups: young (average approximately 16 years), middle-aged (about 40), aged (over 55) and long-lived (over 80). Donors of different ages were randomly distributed across sequencing lanes to avoid experimental bias. The study analyzed two additional independent replicas of 1 million unique cDNA reads from the same blood draw for two donors, one aged 18 to 29 and one aged 80 or older.

The donors were about 40 Caucasian individuals from Russia, aged roughly 6 to 100 years, who were systemically healthy. Approximately 11 milliliters of peripheral blood were drawn from each donor into EDTA-treated Vacutainer tubes. PBMCs were isolated by Ficoll-Paque density-gradient centrifugation, with at least 6 million obtained per sample. Trizol reagent was used to extract total RNA from the PBMCs, yielding at least 6 micrograms per sample. For every donor, flow cytometry on a PBMC aliquot measured the percentage of naive CD45RAhigh/CD27high T cells. Comment on this clonotype: The antigen this receptor binds is unknown. The junction departs from germline at one end; a sequencing error may be responsible.

From its cysteine to its phenylalanine, the CDR3 spans 14 amino acids. CDR3 DNA only is kept here, 42 bases in frame from base 1. CDR1 and CDR2 are read off the germline V gene as ENHRY and SYGVKD. The investigation overall reported the following: Observed TCR beta diversity correlated strongly with the percentage of naive T cells measured by flow cytometry. Conclusive comparison of naive and antigen-experienced compartments was prevented by the profiling of bulk unsorted PBMCs. As age increased, observed TCR beta diversity per million T cells dropped in a roughly linear way, and a significant reduction was already evident by age 40. The CMV infection status of donors was not known, potentially confounding age-related changes in expanded clonotypes. Estimates of total diversity based on one million sequenced T cells were considered lower bounds and underestimates. The long-lived group showed more naive CD4+ T cells, fewer expanded clones and increased TCR diversity than the aged group, suggesting age selection.

Libraries were constructed by 5' RACE. Sequenced on an Illumina HiSeq 2500. The second PCR ran for about 6 to 11 cycles and used a J-beta primer mix along with a sample-barcoded 5' primer. A unique molecular identifier was introduced onto each TCR beta cDNA molecule by a template-switch 5' adaptor carrying 12 random nucleotides. Each sample yielded at least 2.5 million CDR3-containing paired-end reads. First-strand cDNA synthesis was performed from all RNA using the Mint cDNA synthesis kit, with priming by a TRBC-specific oligonucleotide. Following uracil-DNA glycosylase treatment, a first 18-cycle PCR with universal primers M1SS and BC2_uni_R was performed on all cDNA. The paper's processing steps were these. Normalization of each sample was performed by random selection of 1 million high-quality reads, each carrying a distinct molecular identifier. Instead of being binned into consensus sequences, reads with shared molecular identifiers were discarded. MiTCR, with a Q25 quality threshold and the strictest error-elimination algorithm, was used for CDR3 identification, clonotype clustering and error correction. A nonparametric unseen species model using Euler transformation provided a lower-bound estimate of total TCR beta diversity. TCRdb ran its own pipeline on the public reads, namely fastp trimming at Q25 and MiXCR clone calling, and kept in-frame beta chains. Entries that share a CDR3 protein sequence are merged under the most common genes and DNA. These V and J calls are TCRdb output, not the study's own analysis. Within this sample are about 1,000,000 distinct CDR3 sequences, with 35% to 55% of them counted one time only. The ten top clones hold about 19% of the sample.

The source material was blood. The chain is made from TRBV10-3 and TRBJ1-5, with the D gene call left open. The source of this sequence is a woman between 55 and 75 years old in good health. The CDR3 protein: CAISDGPSNQPRHF. The DNA is as follows: TGTGCCATCAGTGACGGACCTAGCAATCAGCCCCGGCATTTT.